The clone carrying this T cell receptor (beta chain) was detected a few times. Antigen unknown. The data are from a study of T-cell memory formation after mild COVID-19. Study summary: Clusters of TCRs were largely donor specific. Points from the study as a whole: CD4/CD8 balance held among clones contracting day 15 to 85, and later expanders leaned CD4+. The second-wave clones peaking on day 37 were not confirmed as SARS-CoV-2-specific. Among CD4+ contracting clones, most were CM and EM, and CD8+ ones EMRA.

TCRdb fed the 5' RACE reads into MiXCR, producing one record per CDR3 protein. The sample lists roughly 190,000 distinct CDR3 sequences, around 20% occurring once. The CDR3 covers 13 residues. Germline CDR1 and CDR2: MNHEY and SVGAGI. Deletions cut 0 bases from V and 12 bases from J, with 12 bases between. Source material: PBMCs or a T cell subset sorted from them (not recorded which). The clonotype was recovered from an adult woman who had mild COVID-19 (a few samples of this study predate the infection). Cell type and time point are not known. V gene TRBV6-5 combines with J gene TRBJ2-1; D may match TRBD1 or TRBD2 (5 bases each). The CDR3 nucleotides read TGTGCCAGCAGTTACTCGACTCTGGGACCGCAGTTCTTC. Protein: CASSYSTLGPQFF.